The sequence of this T cell receptor beta chain was determined in a study of T-cell reconstitution after alpha-beta-depleted transplantation in children (dated by TCRdb to about 2016). As for the study more broadly: Using TCR repertoire profiling, the study quantitatively followed how T-cell immune reconstitution unfolded in children after TCRalphabeta/CD19-depleted allogeneic hematopoietic cell transplantation.

Read against the paper, the sample's treatment or condition label means: allogeneic hematopoietic cell transplantation with graft depleted of TCRalphabeta T cells and CD19 B cells. The children who served as transplant recipients had been given grafts of TCRalphabeta/CD19-depleted allogeneic hematopoietic cells. Receptor amplification or capture employed PCR. Instrument on record: Illumina HiSeq 2500. To normalize quantification of the TCRbeta repertoire, the TCR libraries were built with molecular barcoding that relied on unique molecular identifiers. Clones were called with MiXCR by TCRdb after fastp trimmed the public reads at Q25, and only in-frame beta chains were retained. Each entry merges the rows of one CDR3 protein and shows their most common DNA and genes. In this sample the table shows 250,000 or so distinct CDR3 sequences, 20% to 30% of which occur a single time. In total, the top ten clones hold about 5% of the sample.

What the work shows at the level of the full study, not this receptor alone: The frequencies of hyperexpanded clones fell over the following months, and after one year, T-cell counts and TCRbeta diversity were mostly attributed to newly produced T cells. In some patients, the high TCRbeta diversity seen at day 60 was put down to recipient T cells and intrathymic progenitors that had survived conditioning. The apparently early recovery of alphabetaT-cell counts about two months after transplant reportedly depended on only several hundred rapidly expanded clones that came from non-depleted graft cells.

This clonotype turned up a few times. Its antigen is still unknown. The input lacks base qualities; no much larger clone sits a single base away. There are 14 amino acids in the CDR3, from cysteine to phenylalanine inclusive. The retained sequence is limited to the CDR3, 42 bases, with the frame set at the first base. The V and J ends are trimmed by 3 bases and 4 bases, leaving 12 bases between them. The V and J segments used are TRBV12-3 or TRBV12-4 and TRBJ1-2; tentative D gene TRBD1, with 5 bases matching. The receptor was isolated from a female patient between 2 and 10 years old who had a stem cell transplant for congenital amegakaryocytic thrombocytopenia, so the T cells may come from the graft donor. The sequenced sample was PBMCs, mostly from graft donor cells, obtained 360 days after TCRalphabeta/CD19-depleted stem cell transplant. The DNA sequence follows: TGTGCCAGCAGTTTGCGGGGCAGTAGCTATGGCTACACCTTC. Translated, it gives CASSLRGSSYGYTF.